The rows below give T cell receptor beta chains drawn from one sample of a study of T cell responses to AZD1222 COVID-19 vaccine. The data were produced by immunoSEQ multiplex PCR, yet TCRdb's version contains in-frame clones alone and is incomplete. In the table there are approximately 200,000 clones, roughly 92% of which are singletons. The sample here was peripheral blood, taken 28 days after the second AZD1222 dose. The source of these receptors is an adult who received the AZD1222 COVID-19 vaccine. Each CDR3 is given with its conserved first and last residue. D genes are given only for firm matches. Not all rows give a size; the values are once, few, many and, for expanded clones, a class.

>-|TRBJ1-4|-|TRBV15
TGTGCCACCAGCAGAGCAGTAAATGAAAAACTGTTTTTT
CATSRAVNEKLFF
>-|TRBJ2-2|-|TRBV5-1
TGCGCCAGCAGCTTTTCGGACAACACCGGGGAGCTGTTTTTT
CASSFSDNTGELFF
>-|TRBJ2-7|-|TRBV4-3
TGCGCCAGCAGCCAAGGGGGGGGGCGGGAGCAGTACTTC
CASSQGGGREQYF
>-|TRBJ1-4|-|TRBV12-3/TRBV12-4
TGTGCCAGCAGGATAGGAGGGAATGAAAAACTGTTTTTT
CASRIGGNEKLFF
>-|TRBJ1-5|-|TRBV20-1
TGCAGTGCTAGAGGAGATCAGCCCCAGCATTTT
CSARGDQPQHF
>-|TRBJ1-4|-|TRBV4-3
TGCGCCAGCAGCCAGATGGGGTCCGGCAGGGCTAATGAAAAACTGTTTTTT
CASSQMGSGRANEKLFF
>-|TRBJ1-6|-|TRBV7-8
TGTGCCAGCAGCTCTAGCTGGGGGGGTTCACCCCTCCACTTT
CASSSSWGGSPLHF
>-|TRBJ1-6|-|TRBV3-1/TRBV3-2
TGTGCCAGCAGCCAGGGGTCGAGGGTCCCCTATAATTCACCCCTCCACTTT
CASSQGSRVPYNSPLHF
>-|TRBJ2-5|TRBD1|TRBV4-1
TGCGCCAGCAGCCAGCCGGGACAGGGCCAAGAGACCCAGTACTTC
CASSQPGQGQETQYF
>-|TRBJ1-2|-|TRBV28
TGTGCCAGCAGTTTATTAGGGGGAGGCTACACCTTC
CASSLLGGGYTF
>-|TRBJ2-1|-|TRBV5-1
TGCGCCAGCAGCTTGGGCCCCTCCCTGGGGCGGGATGCTGAGCAGTTCTTC
CASSLGPSLGRDAEQFF
>-|TRBJ2-7|-|TRBV6-6
TGTGCCAGCAGTTACGTGGCGGCCCCCTCCTACGAGCAGTACTTC
CASSYVAAPSYEQYF
>-|TRBJ1-1|TRBD1|TRBV7-9
TGTGCCAGCAGCCCCATTGTGGGACAGGGGGTAACTGAAGCTTTCTTT
CASSPIVGQGVTEAFF
>-|TRBJ1-1|-|TRBV5-1
TGCGCCAGCAGCTCCTCAGGGGATGGTGGCACTGAAGCTTTCTTT
CASSSSGDGGTEAFF
>-|TRBJ2-7|-|TRBV21-1
TGTGCCAGCAGCCGGAGGAGGACGATTAGCTCCTACGAGCAGTACTTC
CASSRRRTISSYEQYF
>-|TRBJ2-7|-|TRBV7-9
TGTGCCAGCAGCCCGCCTGGTTCTGCGGTAAGGGCCTACGAGCAGTACTTC
CASSPPGSAVRAYEQYF
>once|TRBJ2-7|-|TRBV19
TGTGCCAGCGCCACGAGGACAGTCTCCTACGAGCAGTACTTC
CASATRTVSYEQYF